A selection of T cell receptor beta chains follows, all from one sample in a study of blood T cells in healthy people across ages. In TCRdb, the 5' RACE reads were re-called with MiXCR into one record per CDR3 protein. The table records roughly 1,800,000 distinct CDR3 sequences, approximately 50% of them present only once. The source material was blood. All receptors come from a woman aged 40-49 years in good health. Both conserved end residues are part of each CDR3. D genes are given only for firm matches. Not every row has a clone size; where given, it reads once, few, many or a size class.

D	size	J	V	length	CDR3	DNA
-	-	TRBJ2-7	TRBV7-8	17	CASSGSRDFGFGYEQYF	TGTGCCAGCAGCGGATCCCGGGACTTCGGCTTCGGTTACGAGCAGTACTTC
-	-	TRBJ2-7	TRBV27	13	CASGRDSGYEQYF	TGTGCCAGCGGTAGGGACTCTGGCTACGAGCAGTACTTC
-	many	TRBJ2-5	TRBV6-1	12	CASSGGAETQYF	TGTGCCAGCAGTGGCGGGGCAGAGACCCAGTACTTC
-	-	TRBJ2-5	TRBV6-2/TRBV6-3	13	CASIRSLQETQYF	TGTGCCAGCATTCGAAGCCTCCAAGAGACCCAGTACTTC
TRBD1	-	TRBJ2-5	TRBV13	16	CASSLVVNRGSETQYF	TGTGCCAGCAGCTTGGTGGTAAACAGGGGCTCGGAGACCCAGTACTTC
-	-	TRBJ2-7	TRBV20-1	13	CSASGGPPYEQYF	TGCAGTGCTAGTGGGGGACCTCCCTACGAGCAGTACTTC
TRBD1	-	TRBJ2-1	TRBV4-3	15	CASSRDRVADNEQFF	TGCGCCAGCAGCCGAGACAGGGTGGCCGACAATGAGCAGTTCTTC
TRBD2	few	TRBJ2-7	TRBV2	17	CASSEGAGGLPAYEQYF	TGTGCCAGCAGTGAAGGAGCGGGGGGCCTCCCAGCCTACGAGCAGTACTTC
-	-	TRBJ1-2	TRBV20-1	14	CSARLTETNYGYTF	TGCAGTGCTAGACTGACGGAAACTAACTATGGCTACACCTTC
-	few	TRBJ2-3	TRBV4-2	15	CASSQTDSKGDTQYF	TGTGCCAGCAGCCAAACGGACAGTAAAGGGGATACGCAGTATTTT
-	few	TRBJ2-5	TRBV9	15	CASSVAVGKVETQYF	TGTGCCAGCAGCGTAGCCGTCGGGAAGGTCGAGACCCAGTACTTC
-	-	TRBJ2-1	TRBV18	17	CASSPPRGGDSYNEQFF	TGTGCCAGCTCACCCCCGAGAGGGGGAGATTCCTACAATGAGCAGTTCTTC
-	once	TRBJ1-5	TRBV24-1	13	CATSEQGNQPQHF	TGTGCCACCAGTGAGCAGGGAAATCAGCCCCAGCATTTT
TRBD2	-	TRBJ2-7	TRBV7-9	20	CASSQPLAGDTSSSYNEQYF	TGTGCCAGCAGCCAACCCCTAGCGGGTGACACTTCGAGCTCCTACAATGAGCAGTACTTC
TRBD1	-	TRBJ2-1	TRBV7-2	17	CASSLHDRGSSYNEQFF	TGTGCCAGCAGCTTACACGACAGGGGGAGCTCCTACAATGAGCAGTTCTTC
TRBD2	few	TRBJ2-5	TRBV7-2	18	CASSFGDRVAGVQETQYF	TGTGCCAGCAGCTTTGGAGACCGAGTAGCGGGGGTCCAAGAGACCCAGTACTTC
TRBD2	few	TRBJ2-7	TRBV29-1	13	CSVLSGGAREQYF	TGCAGCGTTCTAAGCGGGGGGGCGAGAGAGCAGTACTTC
-	-	TRBJ2-7	TRBV20-1	11	CSAKGIVEQYF	TGCAGTGCAAAAGGGATAGTCGAGCAGTACTTC
-	-	TRBJ2-7	TRBV19	17	CASSIDTDGRGGYEQYF	TGTGCCAGTAGTATAGATACGGACGGACGTGGTGGCTACGAGCAGTACTTC
TRBD1	-	TRBJ2-3	TRBV20-1	14	CSAGRDRVDYTQYF	TGCAGTGCTGGAAGGGACAGGGTTGATTATACGCAGTATTTT
-	-	TRBJ1-2	TRBV5-1	14	CASSARTDNYGFTF	TGCGCCAGCAGCGCGCGGACGGATAACTATGGCTTCACCTTC
-	-	TRBJ2-3	TRBV6-1	17	CASSPSTTGRQGGTQYF	TGTGCCAGCAGCCCCTCGACCACAGGGAGACAAGGGGGTACGCAGTATTTT
-	once	TRBJ1-1	TRBV27	14	CASSFSALNTEAFF	TGTGCCAGCAGTTTCTCAGCCCTGAACACTGAAGCTTTCTTT
-	-	TRBJ1-5	TRBV7-2	15	CASSLWVVEGQPQHF	TGTGCCAGCAGTCTCTGGGTAGTGGAGGGGCAGCCCCAGCATTTT
-	-	TRBJ2-5	TRBV11-2	13	CASSVDSKWTQYF	TGTGCCAGCAGCGTAGACAGCAAGTGGACCCAGTACTTC
-	many	TRBJ2-5	TRBV29-1	11	CSVGTVETQYF	TGCAGCGTTGGGACAGTAGAGACCCAGTACTTC